This is a list of T cell receptor beta chains from one sample in a study of identical twins. TCRdb passed the 5' RACE reads through MiXCR, listing each CDR3 protein once. The sample contains 650,000 to 750,000 distinct CDR3 sequences, about 20% of which appear only once. The same data also contributed to another study, on T cells expressing NK-cell markers.

The sample comprised PBMCs. Receptor source: a woman under 30 in good health. Each CDR3 is given with its conserved first and last residue. The D gene is left open where the match is weak. Clone size is stated in some rows and not others, as once, few, many or a class when expanded.

V: TRBV9; J: TRBJ1-2; D: .; size: .; DNA: TGTGCCAGCAGCGTCCACGGGGGGTTTTCTAACTATGGCTACACCTTC; CDR3: CASSVHGGFSNYGYTF
V: TRBV7-9; J: TRBJ1-1; D: .; size: many; DNA: TGTGCCAGCAGCTTCGACGGTCCCGGAGCTTTCTTT; CDR3: CASSFDGPGAFF
V: TRBV20-1; J: TRBJ2-3; D: .; size: .; DNA: TGCAGTGCTAGAGACGATGGGGGACCCAACACAGATACGCAGTATTTT; CDR3: CSARDDGGPNTDTQYF
V: TRBV27; J: TRBJ2-7; D: .; size: .; DNA: TGTGCCAGCAAAAGGGACCTAGTGGACGTCGAGCAGTACTTC; CDR3: CASKRDLVDVEQYF
V: TRBV7-9; J: TRBJ1-4; D: .; size: .; DNA: TGTGCCAGCAGCCTAAAGGGGACCCGTGAAAAACTGTTTTTT; CDR3: CASSLKGTREKLFF
V: TRBV12-3/TRBV12-4; J: TRBJ2-5; D: .; size: few; DNA: TGTGCCAGCAGTCGGAATGGAGAACCGGGGACCCAGTACTTC; CDR3: CASSRNGEPGTQYF
V: TRBV12-3/TRBV12-4; J: TRBJ2-2; D: TRBD2; size: .; DNA: TGTGCCAGCAGTTTAGGTAGCGGGGCTGGAACCGGGGAGCTGTTTTTT; CDR3: CASSLGSGAGTGELFF
V: TRBV15; J: TRBJ2-1; D: TRBD2; size: many; DNA: TGTGCCACCTATGATGGGACTAGTGCAAATGAGCAGTTCTTC; CDR3: CATYDGTSANEQFF
V: TRBV10-3; J: TRBJ1-1; D: TRBD1; size: .; DNA: TGTGCCACCTGGGGACAGGGCCGAACTGAAGCTTTCTTT; CDR3: CATWGQGRTEAFF
V: TRBV18; J: TRBJ2-1; D: TRBD2; size: .; DNA: TGTGCCAGCTCACCCCCTTTGTTTGTAGCGGGAGATGAGCAGTTCTTC; CDR3: CASSPPLFVAGDEQFF
V: TRBV11-2; J: TRBJ2-1; D: TRBD2; size: few; DNA: TGTGCCAGCAGCTCCGGGACTAGCGGGATATGGGGGAACAATGAGCAGTTCTTC; CDR3: CASSSGTSGIWGNNEQFF
V: TRBV6-2/TRBV6-3; J: TRBJ1-5; D: TRBD1; size: .; DNA: TGTGCCAGCAGTTACCAGGGGGGCTTTGAGCCCCAGCATTTT; CDR3: CASSYQGGFEPQHF
V: TRBV29-1; J: TRBJ1-1; D: .; size: few; DNA: TGCAGCGTCGTCCCGTCTGCTGAAGCTTTCTTT; CDR3: CSVVPSAEAFF
V: TRBV5-6; J: TRBJ2-5; D: .; size: .; DNA: TGTGCCAGCAGCATCCGCCTCTCTGTCATCTGGGGGACCCAGTACTTC; CDR3: CASSIRLSVIWGTQYF
V: TRBV6-5; J: TRBJ2-7; D: .; size: .; DNA: TGTGCCAGCAGTTCGGTCGCAAACTCCTACGAGCAGTACTTC; CDR3: CASSSVANSYEQYF
V: TRBV20-1; J: TRBJ2-1; D: TRBD2; size: .; DNA: TGCAGTGCTGTCGGGGGAGGGTACAATGAGCAGTTCTTC; CDR3: CSAVGGGYNEQFF
V: TRBV7-2; J: TRBJ2-1; D: TRBD2; size: many; DNA: TGTGCCAGCAGCCCTAGCGGTGAGCAGTTCTTC; CDR3: CASSPSGEQFF
V: TRBV20-1; J: TRBJ2-1; D: TRBD2; size: many; DNA: TGCAGTGCTAGCGGGACTAGCGTCAATGAGCAGTTCTTC; CDR3: CSASGTSVNEQFF
V: TRBV3-1; J: TRBJ2-4; D: .; size: .; DNA: TGTGCCAGCAGCCAAGACCCGGCTTCGAGAAGGGTTCAGTACTTC; CDR3: CASSQDPASRRVQYF
V: TRBV12-3/TRBV12-4; J: TRBJ2-3; D: .; size: .; DNA: TGTGCCAGCAGTCCCGGACATGGACGGGATACGCAGTATTTT; CDR3: CASSPGHGRDTQYF
V: TRBV30; J: TRBJ2-1; D: .; size: few; DNA: TGTGCCTGGAGTGTAAACCACAATGAGCAGTTCTTC; CDR3: CAWSVNHNEQFF
V: TRBV12-3/TRBV12-4; J: TRBJ2-1; D: .; size: few; DNA: TGTGCCAGACCCCCGGGGCCAACCGAGGGGCGTGAGCAGTTCTTC; CDR3: CARPPGPTEGREQFF
V: TRBV15; J: TRBJ2-3; D: .; size: .; DNA: TGTGCCACCAGCAGAGGACTAGACACAGATACGCAGTATTTT; CDR3: CATSRGLDTDTQYF
V: TRBV3-1; J: TRBJ2-1; D: .; size: .; DNA: TGTGCCAGCAGCCTAACTAGAAACAATGAGCAGTTCTTC; CDR3: CASSLTRNNEQFF
V: TRBV10-3; J: TRBJ2-3; D: TRBD1; size: .; DNA: TGTGCCACCCTACCGGGACAGGGAACAGATACGCAGTATTTT; CDR3: CATLPGQGTDTQYF
V: TRBV7-7; J: TRBJ2-3; D: TRBD2; size: .; DNA: TGTGCTAGCAGCTCGGGACTAGCGACTAGCACAGATACGCAGTATTTT; CDR3: CASSSGLATSTDTQYF
V: TRBV4-3; J: TRBJ2-1; D: TRBD1; size: .; DNA: TGCGCCAGCAGCGGGGACAGGGTAATCCAAACAAGCTCCTACAATGAGCAGTTCTTC; CDR3: CASSGDRVIQTSSYNEQFF
V: TRBV5-4; J: TRBJ2-7; D: .; size: many; DNA: TGTGCCAGCAGCTTGAGAGGGGACTCCTACGAGCAGTACTTC; CDR3: CASSLRGDSYEQYF
V: TRBV10-2; J: TRBJ1-4; D: .; size: few; DNA: TGCGCCAGCAGTTCCGGGACTGCCGTCGAAAAACTGTTTTTT; CDR3: CASSSGTAVEKLFF
V: TRBV5-1; J: TRBJ1-3; D: .; size: .; DNA: TGCGCCAGCGGAGAACAAACAGGGACTGGAAACACCATATATTTT; CDR3: CASGEQTGTGNTIYF
V: TRBV4-2; J: TRBJ2-7; D: .; size: .; DNA: TGTGCCAGCAGCCAAGAGCGGTACGGGGACGAGCAGTACTTC; CDR3: CASSQERYGDEQYF
V: TRBV9; J: TRBJ2-3; D: .; size: few; DNA: TGTGCCAGCACCCGGGTTCGGGAGTACACAGATACGCAGTATTTT; CDR3: CASTRVREYTDTQYF
V: TRBV11-3; J: TRBJ2-5; D: TRBD2; size: few; DNA: TGTGCCAGCAGCTTACGGGACGGGGGGACGGAGACCCAGTACTTC; CDR3: CASSLRDGGTETQYF
V: TRBV20-1; J: TRBJ2-1; D: TRBD2; size: .; DNA: TGCAGTGCTGCTAGCGGGAGCTCCTACAATGAGCAGTTCTTC; CDR3: CSAASGSSYNEQFF
V: TRBV7-8; J: TRBJ1-5; D: .; size: many; DNA: TGTGCCAGCAGCTTAGAGCGAGGGGGCAATCAGCCCCAGCATTTT; CDR3: CASSLERGGNQPQHF
V: TRBV12-3/TRBV12-4; J: TRBJ2-3; D: TRBD1; size: .; DNA: TGTGCCAGCAGTTTCACAGGGGGTCGTACAGATACGCAGTATTTT; CDR3: CASSFTGGRTDTQYF
V: TRBV10-3; J: TRBJ1-1; D: .; size: few; DNA: TGTGCCATCAGGTACCAAAACCGTAGGGCTTTCTTT; CDR3: CAIRYQNRRAFF
V: TRBV9; J: TRBJ2-7; D: TRBD1; size: .; DNA: TGTGCCAGCAGCGTAGGGACAGGACCTCCTCGGGAGCAGTACTTC; CDR3: CASSVGTGPPREQYF
V: TRBV3-1; J: TRBJ2-3; D: .; size: few; DNA: TGTGCCAGCAGCCGAACCTCAGGGTTAGCGTATTTT; CDR3: CASSRTSGLAYF
V: TRBV20-1; J: TRBJ2-5; D: .; size: many; DNA: TGCAGTGCCCCCAGGACACGGGAGACCCAGTACTTC; CDR3: CSAPRTRETQYF
V: TRBV5-6; J: TRBJ2-3; D: .; size: .; DNA: TGTGCCAGCAGCTTGGTTGGCGGGTACACAGATACGCAGTATTTT; CDR3: CASSLVGGYTDTQYF